A selection of T cell receptor beta chains follows, all from one sample in a study of shared clonotypes between healthy human individuals. The data were produced by immunoSEQ multiplex PCR, yet TCRdb's version contains in-frame clones alone and is incomplete. The sample consists of some 2 million clones, about 95% of them appearing once. The sample comprised naive CD8+ T cells sorted from blood. Receptors were obtained from a man younger than 35 in good health. Each CDR3 is given with its conserved first and last residue. D genes are given only for firm matches. A clone size is listed for some rows: how often the clone was seen (once, few, many), or a class if it is expanded.

V,size,D,J,CDR3,DNA
TRBV11-2,-,-,TRBJ2-7,CASSFSSGVHEQYF,TGTGCCAGCAGCTTCTCCTCGGGAGTCCACGAGCAGTACTTC
TRBV6-1,-,-,TRBJ2-7,CASSDVGLVSYEQYF,TGTGCCAGCAGTGATGTAGGCTTAGTCTCCTACGAGCAGTACTTC
TRBV27,-,TRBD1,TRBJ1-6,CASSPDRVEMASSPLHF,TGTGCCAGCAGTCCCGACAGGGTGGAGATGGCGAGCTCACCCCTCCACTTT
TRBV7-9,-,TRBD1,TRBJ1-5,CASSSSLWDSHSNQPQHF,TGTGCCAGCAGCTCGAGCCTATGGGACAGCCATAGCAATCAGCCCCAGCATTTT
TRBV2,-,-,TRBJ2-7,CASTTGVAYEQYF,TGTGCCAGCACGACCGGGGTCGCCTACGAGCAGTACTTC
TRBV9,-,-,TRBJ2-6,CASSTRTGTISGANVLTF,TGTGCCAGCAGCACCCGGACAGGGACTATTTCTGGGGCCAACGTCCTGACTTTC
TRBV19,-,-,TRBJ2-7,CASSPSGYSYEQYF,TGTGCCAGTAGTCCCTCGGGCTACTCCTACGAGCAGTACTTC
TRBV5-6,-,-,TRBJ2-3,CASSLEASISSSTDTQYF,TGTGCCAGCAGCTTGGAGGCCAGCATATCGTCTAGCACAGATACGCAGTATTTT
TRBV9,-,-,TRBJ1-2,CASSGNRPWGYGYTF,TGTGCCAGCAGCGGCAACAGGCCCTGGGGCTATGGCTACACCTTC
TRBV28,-,-,TRBJ1-6,CASSFRGVRNSPLHF,TGTGCCAGCAGTTTTCGGGGGGTAAGGAATTCACCCCTCCACTTT
TRBV11-2,once,-,TRBJ1-5,CASSLVAGDQPQHF,TGTGCCAGCAGCTTAGTAGCGGGGGATCAGCCCCAGCATTTT
TRBV4-1,-,-,TRBJ2-1,CASSQSGGPRAYNEQFF,TGCGCCAGCAGCCAATCCGGGGGTCCGAGGGCCTACAATGAGCAGTTCTTC
TRBV5-1,-,-,TRBJ2-7,CASSFTTGTLTSYEQYF,TGCGCCAGCAGTTTTACCACCGGGACACTTACCTCCTACGAGCAGTACTTC
TRBV27,-,-,TRBJ2-7,CASRDGSYEQYF,TGTGCCAGCAGGGACGGATCCTACGAGCAGTACTTC
TRBV6-6,-,TRBD2,TRBJ2-5,CASRSSGGAVETQYF,TGTGCCAGCAGATCTAGCGGGGGGGCAGTAGAGACCCAGTACTTC
TRBV11-2,-,-,TRBJ2-1,CASSLVLESPNEQFF,TGTGCCAGCAGCTTAGTTCTGGAGTCCCCCAATGAGCAGTTCTTC
TRBV4-1,-,TRBD2,TRBJ2-7,CASSGLAIGEQYF,TGCGCCAGCAGCGGACTAGCGATAGGCGAGCAGTACTTC
TRBV9,-,TRBD2,TRBJ2-3,CASSVGRGAFTDTQYF,TGTGCCAGCAGCGTAGGGCGGGGGGCCTTCACAGATACGCAGTATTTT
TRBV6-6,-,-,TRBJ2-7,CASSLDYEQYF,TGTGCCAGCAGTCTCGATTACGAGCAGTACTTC
TRBV19,-,-,TRBJ2-7,CASSITALYEQYF,TGTGCCAGTAGTATCACAGCTCTCTACGAGCAGTACTTC
TRBV5-6,-,-,TRBJ2-2,CASSFSGTGELFF,TGTGCCAGCAGCTTTAGCGGCACCGGGGAGCTGTTTTTT
TRBV6-6,-,-,TRBJ2-1,CASTTVAESYNEQFF,TGTGCCAGCACAACCGTAGCGGAGTCCTACAATGAGCAGTTCTTC
TRBV6-5,-,-,TRBJ2-7,CASSPVPYEQYF,TGTGCCAGCAGCCCCGTACCCTACGAGCAGTACTTC
TRBV29-1,few,-,TRBJ1-2,CSARGGDYGYTF,TGCAGCGCCAGGGGAGGAGACTATGGCTACACCTTC
TRBV29-1,-,-,TRBJ2-1,CSVVAILDEQFF,TGCAGCGTTGTGGCAATCCTCGATGAGCAGTTCTTC
TRBV4-3,many,-,TRBJ2-1,CASSQDLWRKVDNEQFF,TGCGCCAGCAGCCAAGATCTTTGGCGGAAGGTTGACAATGAGCAGTTCTTC
TRBV29-1,-,-,TRBJ2-1,CSVEEDSRYGEQFF,TGCAGCGTTGAAGAGGACTCACGCTACGGTGAGCAGTTCTTC
TRBV7-9,-,-,TRBJ1-2,CASSLGPLLNYGYTF,TGTGCCAGCAGCTTAGGCCCACTGCTTAACTATGGCTACACCTTC
TRBV7-9,-,-,TRBJ2-7,CASSLVPSNSYEQYF,TGTGCCAGCAGCTTAGTCCCCTCAAACTCCTACGAGCAGTACTTC
TRBV9,-,TRBD1,TRBJ2-5,CASSTDRAQETQYF,TGTGCCAGCAGCACTGACAGGGCCCAAGAGACCCAGTACTTC
TRBV6-6,-,TRBD1,TRBJ2-1,CASSFRDRGRDEQFF,TGTGCCAGCAGTTTTCGGGACAGGGGGCGGGATGAGCAGTTCTTC
TRBV19,-,-,TRBJ2-7,CASSIDRGYEQYF,TGTGCCAGTAGTATAGATCGAGGGTATGAGCAGTACTTC
TRBV10-1,-,-,TRBJ2-5,CASSETEDGETQYF,TGCGCCAGCAGTGAGACAGAAGATGGGGAGACCCAGTACTTC
TRBV5-6,-,-,TRBJ2-7,CASSSDGMGIYEQYF,TGTGCCAGCAGCTCCGATGGTATGGGGATCTACGAGCAGTACTTC
TRBV5-4,-,-,TRBJ1-1,CATFGRAGTEAFF,TGTGCCACCTTCGGGAGGGCGGGCACTGAAGCTTTCTTT
TRBV10-3,-,TRBD1,TRBJ1-5,CATGTGGQPQHF,TGTGCCACGGGGACAGGGGGTCAGCCCCAGCATTTT
TRBV5-6,-,-,TRBJ2-7,CASSLAGSLTLYEQYF,TGTGCCAGCAGCTTGGCCGGCTCTCTCACTCTCTACGAGCAGTACTTC
TRBV6-5,-,-,TRBJ1-1,CASSYEVRPNTEAFF,TGTGCCAGCAGTTACGAAGTCAGGCCGAACACTGAAGCTTTCTTT
TRBV27,-,-,TRBJ2-7,CASSLLGGEQYF,TGTGCCAGCAGTTTATTAGGCGGCGAGCAGTACTTC
TRBV19,-,TRBD1,TRBJ2-2,CASSTPTGPQNTGELFF,TGTGCCAGTAGTACCCCGACAGGGCCACAGAACACCGGGGAGCTGTTTTTT
TRBV19,-,-,TRBJ1-2,CASTMDSPYGYTF,TGTGCCAGTACCATGGACAGCCCCTATGGCTACACCTTC
TRBV7-3,-,-,TRBJ2-3,CASSLVQGGPDTQYF,TGTGCCAGCAGCTTAGTCCAGGGGGGCCCAGATACGCAGTATTTT
TRBV9,-,-,TRBJ2-1,CASSTRYSPEQFF,TGTGCCAGCAGCACCCGATACAGTCCTGAGCAGTTCTTC
TRBV27,-,TRBD2,TRBJ2-1,CASSPTSGGAGEQFF,TGTGCCAGCAGTCCAACTAGCGGGGGGGCCGGTGAGCAGTTCTTC
TRBV7-9,-,TRBD2,TRBJ2-7,CASSPGLAGWNEQYF,TGTGCCAGCAGCCCGGGACTAGCGGGCTGGAACGAGCAGTACTTC
TRBV30,once,TRBD1,TRBJ1-3,CASQGVRRNTIYF,TGTGCCTCCCAGGGGGTTAGAAGAAACACCATATATTTT